This TCR beta chain was found in a study of neurological immune-mediated disorders. V lost 8 bases and J lost 3, with 11 bases in between. Germline CDR1 and CDR2: MGHRA and YSYEKL. The length of the CDR3 is 13 residues. TCRdb analysed the 5' RACE reads with MiXCR anew, one entry per CDR3 protein. The sample shows some 56,000 distinct CDR3 sequences, about 3.8% of them seen only once. The V gene is TRBV4-1, the J gene TRBJ1-5, with a possible D match to TRBD1 (5 bases). Sequencing was performed on PBMCs. The source of this sequence is a man in his sixties with multiple sclerosis. The DNA for the CDR3 is TGCGCCAGCGGGACGGAGTTCAATCAGCCCCAGCATTTT. Translating gives CASGTEFNQPQHF.